This TCR beta chain stems from a study of T cell responses to AZD1222 COVID-19 vaccine (dated by TCRdb to the early 2020s). Background on the whole study: AZD1222 recipients with second doses at about 4 weeks or about 12 weeks were pooled, because spike-specific TCR depth and breadth did not differ between schedules. Enrollment into the trials was organized by age into subgroups of 18-55, 56-69 and 70-plus years, and those subgroups contained about 160, 30 and 59 TCR-sequenced participants, respectively. TCR sequencing covered some 250 trial participants: around 210 given two doses of AZD1222 and approximately 26 given two doses of MenACWY control vaccine. Here is what the overall study found, with its caveats: No day 14 peak-response samples were available, so repertoires were characterized only after the peak T cell response. Epitopes outside the regions mutated in the B.1.351 and B.1.1.7 variants were reportedly recognized by nearly half of the unique spike-specific TCRs. Most participants were white British and females outnumbered males, and the authors suggested that clonal diversity may have been underestimated. In the small 56-69-year group, the increase in depth fell short of significance, most likely because of low power. Vaccine-associated CD4 TCRs spanned the whole spike protein, with dominant responses in regions 160-218 and 743-854. A significant rise in spike-specific TCR breadth and depth was observed after two AZD1222 doses relative to day 0 and relative to MenACWY recipients. Conclusions about previously exposed vaccinees are limited, since just six AZD1222 recipients were seropositive for SARS-CoV-2 at baseline.

What the time point label conveys for this sample: baseline before first vaccination. Vaccinee samples came from UK trials COV001 and COV002, including a single-blind randomized controlled phase 2/3 trial of AZD1222 (ChAdOx1 nCoV-19) in healthy adults. For TCRbeta chain sequencing, PBMC samples from trial participants were taken at day 0 and at day 28 after the second dose. About this clone itself: What antigen it recognizes has not been identified. No much larger clonotype is one base removed from it; base qualities were not supplied.

The CDR3 regions of human TCRbeta chains were subjected to immunosequencing. In the authors' own workflow: Repertoire TCRs were checked for matches against a reference library of SARS-CoV-2-specific TCRs that had been generated using the MIRA antigen-specificity platform. Breadth was defined as the fraction of unique TCRs that were SARS-CoV-2-associated, and depth was defined as the fraction of total T cells that were SARS-CoV-2-associated. Each spike-specific TCR was assigned to its reactive spike region and to a CD4 or CD8 class using the MIRA data. Log10-transformed breadth and depth values were compared by one-way ANOVA with Sidak's multiple comparisons tests. TCRdb's version of the immuneACCESS table is confined to in-frame rearrangements and falls short of the full clone set. An unresolved V gene accounts for under half of the shortfall where checked; the remainder is of unknown origin. That table gives V, J and clone size, and the DNA gave D and trimming. Counted in this sample were 200,000 or so clones; approximately 94% of them appeared once. Roughly 9.8% of the sample is taken by the ten largest.

Trimming takes 7 bases from V and 9 bases from J, and the germline ends sit 10 bases apart. Counted from cysteine to phenylalanine, this CDR3 has 11 amino acids. The CDR3 DNA has 33 bases and is translated from base 1. This sample comprised peripheral blood, obtained on day 0 of AZD1222 vaccination. The sequence is built from TRBV12-3 or TRBV12-4 and TRBJ2-1; perhaps TRBD2 is the D gene, with 5 bases matching. The sequence was collected from an adult in good health. The CDR3 region has the sequence CASKRRSEQFF. The DNA is TGTGCCAGCAAGCGGCGGAGTGAGCAGTTCTTC.